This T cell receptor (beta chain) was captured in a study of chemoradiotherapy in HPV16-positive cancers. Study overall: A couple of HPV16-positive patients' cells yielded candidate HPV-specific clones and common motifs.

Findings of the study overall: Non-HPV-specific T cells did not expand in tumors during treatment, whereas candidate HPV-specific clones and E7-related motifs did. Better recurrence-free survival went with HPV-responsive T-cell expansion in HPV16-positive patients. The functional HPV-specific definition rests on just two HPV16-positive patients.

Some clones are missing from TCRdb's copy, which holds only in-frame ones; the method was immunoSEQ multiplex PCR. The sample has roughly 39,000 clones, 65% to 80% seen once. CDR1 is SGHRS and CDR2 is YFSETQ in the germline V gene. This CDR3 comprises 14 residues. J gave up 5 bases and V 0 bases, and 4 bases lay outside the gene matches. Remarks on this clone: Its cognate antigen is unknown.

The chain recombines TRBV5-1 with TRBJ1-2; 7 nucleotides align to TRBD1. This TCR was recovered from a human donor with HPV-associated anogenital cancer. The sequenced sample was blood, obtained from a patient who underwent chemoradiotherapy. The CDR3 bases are TGCGCCAGCAGCTTGGGCCAGGGGGTATATGGCTACACCTTC. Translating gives CASSLGQGVYGYTF.